The 22 T cell receptor beta chains given below trace back to one sample, sequenced in a study of shared clonotypes between healthy human individuals. Using immunoSEQ multiplex PCR, the repertoire was profiled, and TCRdb retains in-frame clones only, with some absent. The sample holds over 2 million clones, around 95% seen once. Specimen: naive CD4+ T cells sorted from blood. Subset specified: CD45RA+ positively selected. The receptors derive from a man younger than 30 in good health.

The gene calls are TRBV28 and TRBJ2-5; D is uncertain. This CDR3 has 15 amino acids. The V end was cut by 5 bases, the J end by 1 base, with 14 bases between. CDR1 and CDR2 (germline): MDHEN, SYDVKM. CDR3 bases: TGTGCCAGCAGTGATCTGGATAGCTTCCAAGAGACCCAGTACTTC. This encodes CASSDLDSFQETQYF.

The chain has TRBV27 and TRBJ1-2, with 7 bases matching TRBD1. The CDR3 loop spans 13 amino acids. V was pared by 5 bases and J by 8 bases, with 8 bases of the junction left unmatched. Germline-derived CDR1 and CDR2 are MNHEY and SMNVEV (reference sequence). The CDR3 loop is CASSEQGLGGYTF. The CDR3 region has the DNA TGTGCCAGCAGTGAACAGGGGTTAGGCGGCTACACCTTC.

The genes are TRBV4-2 and TRBJ2-5, with D possibly matching TRBD1 (5 bases). Germline CDR1 reads LGHNA; CDR2 reads YNFKEQ. V was cut by 0 bases and J by 2 bases, with 7 bases left in between. The CDR3 has 14 amino acids. The CDR3 spells CASSQDPGQETQYF. DNA of the CDR3: TGTGCCAGCAGCCAAGATCCAGGGCAAGAGACCCAGTACTTC.

This clone was observed a single time. This sequence joins TRBV7-2 and TRBJ1-1, with D possibly TRBD1 on 5 matching bases. V was clipped by 1 base and J by 5 bases, with 11 bases between them. CDR3 length: 14 residues. Germline V CDR1 and CDR2: SGHTA, FQGNSA. The CDR3 region has the DNA TGTGCCAGCAGCTTAGTCTCCCGGGGGACTGAAGCTTTCTTT. Translation gives CASSLVSRGTEAFF.

The CDR3 loop is CASSKRGGQGYEQYF. The DNA for the CDR3 is TGTGCCAGCAGTAAACGTGGTGGACAGGGCTACGAGCAGTACTTC. The rearrangement links TRBV6-5 to TRBJ2-7; 8 bases map to TRBD1. Germline trimming cut 5 bases from V and 3 bases from J; bases unmatched to any gene: 9. Germline-derived CDR1 and CDR2 are MNHEY and SVGAGI. CDR3 length equals 15 residues.

Regarding this clone: This same CDR3 is encoded by further DNA sequences in the sample. This chain connects TRBV29-1 to TRBJ2-3, with 8 bases aligning to TRBD1. This CDR3 spans 12 amino acids. Unmatched junction bases numbered 0, after V lost 6 bases and J lost 1 base. Germline assignment: CDR1 SQVTM and CDR2 ANQGSEA. This CDR3 is CSVDRGTDTQYF. The CDR3, as DNA: TGCAGCGTGGACAGGGGCACAGATACGCAGTATTTT.

The chain employs TRBV5-4 and TRBJ2-5; 12 nucleotides line up with TRBD2. V was clipped by 1 base and J by 4 bases; unmatched bases: 2. The CDR3 runs 15 residues. Germline loops: CDR1 SGHNT, CDR2 YYREEE (reference sequence). The DNA of the CDR3 is TGTGCCAGCAGCTTGACTAGCGGGGGGATAGAGACCCAGTACTTC. Amino acid sequence: CASSLTSGGIETQYF. The entire variable domain, with the rest obtained from reference TRBV5-4 and TRBJ2-5, is as follows: ETGVTQSPTHLIKTRGQQVTLRCSSQSGHNTVSWYQQALGQGPQFIFQYYREEENGRGNFPPRFSGLQFPNYSSELNVNALELDDSALYLCASSLTSGGIETQYFGPGTRLLVL.

V gene TRBV10-1 combines with J gene TRBJ1-6; 7 bases are a match to TRBD1. The germline gives CDR1 WNHNN, CDR2 SYGVQD (reference sequence). J gave up 10 bases and V 6 bases, and 12 bases lay outside the gene matches. The CDR3 is 15 amino acids. CDR3 in amino acids: CASRARQGYQSPLHF. CDR3 bases: TGCGCCAGCAGGGCAAGACAGGGCTATCAATCACCCCTCCACTTT.

This sequence joins TRBV7-2 and TRBJ1-1; 8 nucleotides agree with TRBD1. The CDR3 length is 15 residues. The V and J ends lost 5 bases and 1 base, in that order; junction bases with no gene match: 6. Germline V CDR1 and CDR2: SGHTA, FQGNSA. CDR3 sequence reads: CASSPPGTGNTEAFF. CDR3 nucleotide sequence: TGTGCCAGCAGCCCCCCCGGGACAGGGAACACTGAAGCTTTCTTT.

The sample holds one count of this clone. Other DNA sequences in the same sample also yield this CDR3. The rearrangement joins TRBV20-1 to TRBJ1-1; D is unclear. V was clipped by 3 bases and J by 3 bases, with 5 bases between them. This CDR3 region has 11 residues. Germline-derived CDR1 and CDR2 are DFQATT and SNEGSKA (reference sequence). The CDR3 is CSASTDTEAFF. CDR3 nucleotides: TGCAGTGCTAGTACTGACACTGAAGCTTTCTTT.

About this clone: A single base separates this from a much larger clone, so it may be a read error. The identical CDR3 is also encoded by other nucleotide sequences in the sample. The chain combines TRBV10-2 with TRBJ2-2; D call uncertain. The CDR3 is made up of 13 amino acids. Germline assignment: CDR1 WSHSY and CDR2 SAAADI. The V end was cut by 0 bases, the J end by 6 bases, with 5 bases between. The CDR3 region has the DNA TGCGCCAGCAGTGAGTCAAGGGCCGGGGAGCTGTTTTTT. This gives the protein CASSESRAGELFF.

As concerns this clone: At the DNA level, this CDR3 is encoded by other sequences in the same sample as well. The chain employs TRBV6-5 and TRBJ2-3, with D uncertain. The CDR3 consists of 14 residues. The ends were cut back, 0 bases at V and 1 base at J, with 5 bases in the middle. CDR1 and CDR2 (germline): MNHEY, SVGAGI. Written as DNA, the CDR3 is TGTGCCAGCAGTTACTCTGGGCGCACAGATACGCAGTATTTT. This codes for CASSYSGRTDTQYF.

The rearrangement uses TRBV28 and TRBJ1-3; 8 nucleotides match TRBD1. V trimming: 5 bases; J trimming: 0 bases; junction bases outside the gene matches: 9. The CDR3 totals 17 residues. Germline-derived CDR1 and CDR2 are MDHEN and SYDVKM. The CDR3 bases are TGTGCCAGCAGTAAGACAGGGGCGAGGCACTCTGGAAACACCATATATTTT. Translating it yields CASSKTGARHSGNTIYF.

Remarks on this clone: Other DNA sequences in this sample translate to the same CDR3. The rearrangement links TRBV5-4 to TRBJ2-7; TRBD1 matches 11 bases. Germline lookup yields CDR1 SGHNT and CDR2 YYREEE (reference sequence). This CDR3 contains 14 residues. The V and J ends lost 4 bases and 4 bases, in that order; junction bases with no gene match: 4. CDR3: CASSIGQGAYEQYF. CDR3 DNA: TGTGCCAGCAGCATCGGACAGGGGGCGTACGAGCAGTACTTC.

V and J are TRBV4-3 and TRBJ2-7; 14 bases are shared with TRBD2. Trimming removed 4 bases from V and 10 bases from J; junction bases left unmatched: 9. This CDR3 has 15 residues. Germline loops: CDR1 LGHNA, CDR2 YSLEER. CDR3 nucleotide sequence: TGCGCCAGCAGCCTAGGGACTAGCGGGGGTGGTGCTCAGTACTTC. Its protein is CASSLGTSGGGAQYF.

The chain employs TRBV29-1 and TRBJ2-1; possibly TRBD2 for D (6 bases). CDR1 is SQVTM and CDR2 is ANQGSEA in the germline V gene. V was shortened by 1 base and J by 10 bases, with 20 bases between the two germline ends. The CDR3 has 15 amino acids. CDR3 residues: CSVEGSRDSFFEQFF. The CDR3 nucleotides are TGCAGCGTTGAAGGGTCCCGGGACTCCTTTTTCGAGCAGTTCTTC.

This chain connects TRBV18 to TRBJ2-7, with 11 bases aligning to TRBD2. Germline assignment: CDR1 KGHSH and CDR2 LQKENI. The CDR3 runs to 15 residues. The V and J ends lost 4 bases and 6 bases, in that order; junction bases with no gene match: 8. CDR3 region: CASSRLAGGLSEQYF. CDR3 in DNA: TGTGCCAGCTCACGGTTAGCGGGGGGGCTATCCGAGCAGTACTTC.

This rearrangement joins TRBV6-1 to TRBJ1-2; TRBD1 matches at 10 bases. This CDR3 comprises 15 residues. CDR1 and CDR2 (germline): MNHNS, SASEGT. V shed 2 bases and J 8 bases; nucleotides not matched to a gene: 8. In DNA form, the CDR3 reads TGTGCCAGCAGTGAACCGGGACAGGGGTGGGTCGGCTACACCTTC. The encoded protein is CASSEPGQGWVGYTF.

The chain recombines TRBV10-1 with TRBJ2-1, with D tentatively TRBD2 (5 bases). Germline CDR1 WNHNN, CDR2 SYGVQD (reference sequence). The V end was cut by 8 bases, the J end by 5 bases, with 25 bases between. CDR3 size: 17 residues. This CDR3 reads CASRGQPDSGPNNEQFF. DNA for the CDR3: TGCGCCAGCCGAGGGCAGCCCGACTCCGGGCCAAACAATGAGCAGTTCTTC.

The chain combines TRBV4-3 with TRBJ2-1; 13 bases line up with TRBD2. V lost 0 bases and J lost 7; bases outside the gene matches: 3. The CDR3 is 16 residues long. Germline V gene sequence: CDR1 LGHNA, CDR2 YSLEER. The CDR3 reads CASSQDGTSGKNEQFF. The CDR3 coding sequence is TGCGCCAGCAGCCAAGATGGGACTAGCGGGAAGAATGAGCAGTTCTTC.

The rearrangement joins TRBV7-8 to TRBJ1-1, with D possibly matching TRBD1 (5 bases). The CDR3 spans 17 residues. Germline CDR1 SGHVS, CDR2 FQNEAQ. Trimming left V 5 bases short and J 1 base short, with 20 bases between. This chain's CDR3 is CASSAGGGSGRNTEAFF. The CDR3 nucleotides read TGTGCCAGCAGCGCCGGGGGAGGGTCCGGGAGGAACACTGAAGCTTTCTTT.

V and J are TRBV7-9 and TRBJ1-3; D remains unclear. CDR1 is SEHNR, CDR2 FQNEAQ, per germline (reference sequence). V was clipped by 1 base and J by 2 bases, with 6 bases between them. The CDR3 length is 14 residues. CDR3 in DNA: TGTGCCAGCAGCTTAGGAGGTGCTGGAAACACCATATATTTT. It translates to CASSLGGAGNTIYF. The full variable domain, its missing parts supplied by reference TRBV7-9 and TRBJ1-3, is DTGVSQNPRHKITKRGQNVTFRCDPISEHNRLYWYRQTLGQGPEFLTYFQNEAQLEKSRLLSDRFSAERPKGSFSTLEIQRTEQGDSAMYLCASSLGGAGNTIYFGEGSWLTVV.